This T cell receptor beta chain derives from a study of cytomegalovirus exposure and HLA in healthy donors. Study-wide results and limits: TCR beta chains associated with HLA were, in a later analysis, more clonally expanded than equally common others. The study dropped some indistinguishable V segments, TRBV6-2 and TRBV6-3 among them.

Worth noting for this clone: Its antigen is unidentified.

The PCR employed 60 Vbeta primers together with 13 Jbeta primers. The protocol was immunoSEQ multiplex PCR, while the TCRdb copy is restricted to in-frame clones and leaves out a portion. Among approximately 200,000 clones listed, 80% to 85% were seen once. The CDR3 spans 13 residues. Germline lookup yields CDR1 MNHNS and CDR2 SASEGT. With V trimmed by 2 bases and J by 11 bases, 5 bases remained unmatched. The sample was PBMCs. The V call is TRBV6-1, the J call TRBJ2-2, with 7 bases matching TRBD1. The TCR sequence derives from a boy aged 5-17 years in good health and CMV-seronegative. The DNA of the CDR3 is TGTGCCAGCAGTGAAAGCAGAGGGGGCGAGCTGTTTTTT. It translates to CASSESRGGELFF.